Listed here are 28 T cell receptor beta chains from one sample, sequenced in a study of blood T cells in healthy people across ages. The second PCR ran about 6 to 11 cycles with a sample-barcoded 5' primer and J-beta primers. TCRdb re-derived calls from the 5' RACE reads in MiXCR, one entry per CDR3 protein. The repertoire holds roughly 1 million distinct CDR3 sequences, with under 30% as singletons. The sample also formed part of further work on T cells of mothers and their children.

Sequenced material: blood. Receptors originate from a girl aged 2-10 years in good health.

This clonotype was recorded at least ten times. The J gene is TRBJ2-1, the V gene TRBV7-3; 8 nucleotides align to TRBD2. Trimming cost V 6 bases and J 9 bases; bases outside gene matches: 10. This CDR3 is built from 14 residues. CDR1 SGHTA and CDR2 FQGTGA come from the germline V gene. CDR3 DNA sequence: TGTGCCAGCAGTTCCGGGACTAGTCGGGGTGAGCAGTTCTTC. Translated: CASSSGTSRGEQFF. The entire variable domain, with the rest obtained from reference TRBV7-3 and TRBJ2-1, is as follows: GAGVSQTPSNKVTEKGKYVELRCDPISGHTALYWYRQSLGQGPEFLIYFQGTGAADDSGLPNDRFFAVRPEGSVSTLKIQRTERGDSAVYLCASSSGTSRGEQFFGPGTRLTVL.

The rearrangement uses TRBV12-5 and TRBJ1-5; D is undetermined. The CDR3 covers 11 residues. CDR1 is LGHNT, CDR2 FRNRAP, per germline. The V and J ends lost 5 bases and 3 bases respectively, with 2 bases between them. The CDR3 protein is CASGTNQPQHF. CDR3 sequence (DNA): TGTGCTAGTGGTACCAATCAGCCCCAGCATTTT.

The V call is TRBV7-9, the J call TRBJ2-4; TRBD1 matches 8 bases. From germline, CDR1 is SEHNR and CDR2 FQNEAQ (reference sequence). The CDR3 extends over 19 amino acids. V shed 5 bases and J 0 bases; nucleotides not matched to a gene: 15. The CDR3 protein is CASSPRRTGNDLAKNIQYF. CDR3 in DNA: TGTGCCAGCAGCCCCCGAAGGACAGGGAACGATTTAGCCAAAAACATTCAGTACTTC.

This chain uses TRBV12-3 or TRBV12-4 with TRBJ1-5; D might be TRBD1 (6 bases). This CDR3 has 15 amino acids. Trimming took off 4 bases at V and 0 bases at J, with 10 bases between the two ends. CDR3 loop: CASSWGLDSNQPQHF. The CDR3 DNA follows: TGTGCCAGCAGTTGGGGGCTGGATAGCAATCAGCCCCAGCATTTT.

The rearrangement joins TRBV12-3 or TRBV12-4 to TRBJ2-1; D not resolved. Matching the DNA end better, TRBJ2-7 makes the J call doubtful. This CDR3 spans 13 amino acids. The CDR3 sequence: CASSFSQTYEQYF. The CDR3 nucleotides are TGTGCCAGCAGTTTTTCCCAGACCTACGAGCAGTACTTC.

The sample holds a few counts of this clonotype. The chain joins TRBV11-2 to TRBJ2-7, with TRBD2 matching 8 bases. The CDR3 spans 16 residues. CDR1 SGHAT and CDR2 FQNNGV come from the germline V gene. J was trimmed by 2 bases and V by 1 base; bases with no gene match: 7. The CDR3 DNA reads as TGTGCCAGCAGCTTAGTATCGGCGGGGGGTACCTACGAGCAGTACTTC. Translating it yields CASSLVSAGGTYEQYF. Complete variable domain (other parts from reference TRBV11-2 and TRBJ2-7): EAGVAQSPRYKIIEKRQSVAFWCNPISGHATLYWYQQILGQGPKLLIQFQNNGVVDDSQLPKDRFSAERLKGVDSTLKIQPAKLEDSAVYLCASSLVSAGGTYEQYFGPGTRLTVT.

This clonotype was seen repeatedly, ten times or more. The genes are TRBV5-1 and TRBJ2-5; 9 nucleotides line up with TRBD1. Germline-derived CDR1 and CDR2 are SGHRS and YFSETQ. This CDR3 comprises 16 residues. V lost 2 bases to trimming and J lost 4 bases; unmatched junction nucleotides: 9. DNA of the CDR3: TGCGCCAGCAGCTTCTCCCGGGACAGGGAAGGAGAGACCCAGTACTTC. It yields the protein CASSFSRDREGETQYF.

This CDR3 is CASSLSSGSGNTIYF. The DNA for the CDR3 is TGTGCCAGCAGTTTATCGTCAGGGTCCGGAAACACCATATATTTT. The J gene is TRBJ1-3, the V gene TRBV28, with TRBD1 as a possible D gene (5 bases). The germline V gene encodes CDR1 MDHEN and CDR2 SYDVKM. This CDR3 region has 15 residues. V was pared by 1 base and J by 4 bases, with 11 bases between.

This clonotype was found a few times. The rearrangement joins TRBV20-1 to TRBJ2-7; perhaps TRBD1 as D (6 bases). This CDR3 has 14 residues. The germline V and J ends were trimmed by 6 bases and 1 base, with 16 bases remaining between them. Germline CDR1 is DFQATT and CDR2 is SNEGSKA (reference sequence). Here the CDR3 reads CSAIGGMSSYEQYF. DNA of the CDR3: TGCAGTGCAATAGGGGGTATGAGTTCCTACGAGCAGTACTTC.

The chain carries TRBV15 and TRBJ2-7; D gene ambiguous. This CDR3 region has 15 residues. Trimming took 1 base from V and 7 from J, leaving 17 bases between them. CDR1 and CDR2 from the germline V gene are LNHNV and YYDKDF (reference sequence). This CDR3 reads CATSRAGENTGEQYF. CDR3 in DNA: TGTGCCACCAGCAGAGCGGGTGAGAATACCGGAGAGCAGTACTTC.

There are a few counts of this clonotype. The chain is built from TRBV28 and TRBJ2-1, with D maybe TRBD2 (6 bases). Trimming left V 6 bases short and J 5 bases short, with 11 bases between. The CDR3 contains 13 residues. Germline CDR1 and CDR2: MDHEN and SYDVKM. CDR3 amino acids: CASREPGDNEQFF. Written as DNA, the CDR3 is TGTGCCAGCAGGGAACCGGGGGACAATGAGCAGTTCTTC.

The V call is TRBV5-6, the J call TRBJ2-7; D is unresolved. The length of the CDR3 is 14 residues. Deletions cut 0 bases from V and 2 bases from J, with 9 bases between. CDR1 is SGHDT, CDR2 YYEEEE, per germline. CDR3 sequence reads: CASSLGVLTYEQYF. CDR3 DNA: TGTGCCAGCAGCTTGGGTGTCTTGACCTACGAGCAGTACTTC. Supplemented by reference TRBV5-6 and TRBJ2-7, the full variable domain reads DAGVTQSPTHLIKTRGQQVTLRCSPKSGHDTVSWYQQALGQGPQFIFQYYEEEERQRGNFPDRFSGHQFPNYSSELNVNALLLGDSALYLCASSLGVLTYEQYFGPGTRLTVT.

This clonotype was counted between two and nine times. An end of the junction differs from the germline gene, which may be a read error. The rearrangement uses TRBV20-1 and TRBJ1-1; TRBD1 aligns across 10 bases. The CDR3 totals 17 residues. Germline CDR1 is DFQATT and CDR2 is SNEGSKA (reference sequence). This CDR3 reads CSAGLGDRGRRNAEAFF. As DNA, the CDR3 is TGCAGTGCTGGCTTAGGGGACAGGGGTAGGAGGAACGCTGAAGCTTTCTTT.

This chain uses TRBV6-5 with TRBJ2-5; 7 bases fit TRBD2. CDR3 length: 16 residues. V dropped 2 bases and J dropped 4; count of bases not matched to a gene: 10. CDR1 and CDR2 (germline): MNHEY, SVGAGI. The CDR3 sequence: CASSYASGGDGETQYF. CDR3 nucleotide sequence: TGTGCCAGCAGTTACGCCTCGGGGGGAGACGGAGAGACCCAGTACTTC.

This clonotype appeared a few times. This chain links TRBV4-1 with TRBJ1-1; D unclear. V was trimmed by 1 base and J by 6 bases, leaving 9 bases between them. The germline CDR1 and CDR2 sequences are MGHRA and YSYEKL. The CDR3 is 13 amino acids. CDR3 loop: CASSQVDTAEAFF. The CDR3 DNA reads TGCGCCAGCAGCCAAGTGGATACCGCTGAAGCTTTCTTT.

This clonotype showed up just a few times. CDR3 amino acids: CASSLGTAIAQGQYF. The CDR3 nucleotides read TGTGCCAGCAGCTTAGGGACGGCGATAGCGCAGGGCCAGTACTTC. The chain has TRBV7-2 and TRBJ2-5, with D possibly called TRBD1 or TRBD2 (5 bases each). V gave up 1 base and J gave up 10 bases, with 19 bases separating them. Germline CDR1 reads SGHTA; CDR2 reads FQGNSA. The CDR3 has 15 amino acids.

This clonotype was counted only a few times. The chain uses TRBV7-2 and TRBJ2-5; 10 bases map to TRBD2. Germline V CDR1 and CDR2: SGHTA, FQGNSA. The CDR3 runs to 14 residues. With 5 bases clipped from V and 4 bases from J, the junction kept 4 bases outside the gene matches. The CDR3 here is CASSQTSGLETQYF. CDR3 sequence (DNA): TGTGCCAGCAGCCAGACTAGCGGGTTAGAGACCCAGTACTTC.

This chain connects TRBV2 to TRBJ2-6; perhaps D is TRBD1 or TRBD2 (6 bases each). CDR1 is SNHLY and CDR2 is FYNNEI in the germline V gene. Trimming left V 6 bases short and J 0 bases short, with 12 bases between. This CDR3 is 16 amino acids long. For the CDR3, the DNA is TGTGCCAGCAGCCCCGGGGGCCTCTCTGGGGCCAACGTCCTGACTTTC. Translating it yields CASSPGGLSGANVLTF.

V and J are TRBV5-6 and TRBJ2-3; weak D call: TRBD2 (5 bases). The CDR3 runs 14 residues. CDR1 is SGHDT, CDR2 YYEEEE, per germline. V was cut by 6 bases and J by 4 bases, with 15 bases left in between. CDR3: CASTGGRVADTQYF. DNA for the CDR3: TGTGCCAGCACCGGAGGTCGGGTAGCAGATACGCAGTATTTT.

The chain has TRBV24-1 and TRBJ2-5; 13 positions agree with TRBD2. TRBJ2-1 matches the DNA end more closely, so the J call is doubtful. The CDR3 contains 13 residues. Germline loops: CDR1 KGHDR, CDR2 SFDVKD. The CDR3 DNA follows: TGTGCCACCCGACTAGCGGGGGGCAATGAGCAGTTCTTC. Its protein product is CATRLAGGNEQFF.

V usage is TRBV2 and J usage is TRBJ1-1, with D perhaps TRBD1 (5 bases). The V and J ends lost 5 bases and 3 bases respectively, with 10 bases between them. CDR1 is SNHLY, CDR2 FYNNEI, per germline. The CDR3 totals 13 residues. The CDR3 spells CASSWGLDTEAFF. DNA for the CDR3: TGTGCCAGCAGTTGGGGCCTCGACACTGAAGCTTTCTTT. The whole variable domain, filled in from reference TRBV2 and TRBJ1-1, reads EPEVTQTPSHQVTQMGQEVILRCVPISNHLYFYWYRQILGQKVEFLVSFYNNEISEKSEIFDDQFSVERPDGSNFTLKIRSTKLEDSAMYFCASSWGLDTEAFFGQGTRLTVV.

This clonotype was seen only once. At one of its ends the junction is not consistent with the germline gene, which may arise from a read error. The chain combines TRBV20-1 with TRBJ1-2, with TRBD1 identical over 7 bases. Germline lookup yields CDR1 DFQATT and CDR2 SNEGSKA (reference sequence). The CDR3 extends over 16 amino acids. The CDR3 region has the DNA TGCAGTGCTAGAGCAGGGGGACTCTTTGCTAACTACGGCTACACCTTC. Amino acids: CSARAGGLFANYGYTF.

The rearrangement uses TRBV9 and TRBJ2-3; TRBD1 matches at 9 bases. The germline CDR1 and CDR2 sequences are SGDLS and YYNGEE. V shed 0 bases, J shed 4 bases, and the junction held 3 bases outside the gene matches. This CDR3 comprises 15 residues. The CDR3 here is CASSVGTGDADTQYF. The CDR3 nucleotides are TGTGCCAGCAGCGTAGGGACAGGGGACGCAGATACGCAGTATTTT.

This sequence joins TRBV6-1 and TRBJ2-7, with 15 bases lining up with TRBD2. J was trimmed by 0 bases and V by 6 bases; bases with no gene match: 12. Looked up from germline, CDR1 is MNHNS and CDR2 is SASEGT. The CDR3 runs 19 residues. The CDR3 protein is CASSHGGTSGGHSSYEQYF. For the CDR3, the DNA is TGTGCCAGCAGCCACGGGGGGACTAGCGGGGGGCACAGCTCCTACGAGCAGTACTTC.

In the case of this clonotype: The junction differs from germline at one of its ends, possibly a read error. The genes are TRBV3-1 and TRBJ2-5; D possibly corresponds to TRBD2 (6 bases). From germline, CDR1 is LGHDT and CDR2 YNNKEL (reference sequence). The CDR3 runs to 16 residues. CDR3: CAGSQEFGGLWETQYF. Written as DNA, the CDR3 is TGTGCCGGCAGCCAAGAGTTTGGGGGACTCTGGGAGACCCAGTACTTC.

The J gene is TRBJ2-2, the V gene TRBV20-1, with D hard to call. V was trimmed by 3 bases and J by 6 bases, leaving 8 bases between them. This CDR3 spans 12 amino acids. Germline-derived CDR1 and CDR2 are DFQATT and SNEGSKA (reference sequence). CDR3 coding DNA: TGCAGTGCTAGTCAGGCTTCCGGGGAGCTGTTTTTT. Residues: CSASQASGELFF.

The genes are TRBV7-9 and TRBJ2-5; 8 bases agree with TRBD2. This CDR3 contains 15 residues. The V and J ends lost 6 bases and 4 bases, in that order; junction bases with no gene match: 10. Per germline, CDR1 SEHNR and CDR2 FQNEAQ (reference sequence). In DNA form, the CDR3 reads TGTGCCAGCAGTCCCCACAGACTAGCGCCAGAGACCCAGTACTTC. This codes for CASSPHRLAPETQYF.

The V call is TRBV12-3 or TRBV12-4, the J call TRBJ1-2; no reliable D call. This CDR3 contains 13 residues. V dropped 2 bases and J dropped 6 bases, with 10 bases sitting between them. Here the CDR3 DNA reads TGTGCCAGCAGTTTACAGGAGCCTCATGGCTACACCTTC. It specifies CASSLQEPHGYTF.